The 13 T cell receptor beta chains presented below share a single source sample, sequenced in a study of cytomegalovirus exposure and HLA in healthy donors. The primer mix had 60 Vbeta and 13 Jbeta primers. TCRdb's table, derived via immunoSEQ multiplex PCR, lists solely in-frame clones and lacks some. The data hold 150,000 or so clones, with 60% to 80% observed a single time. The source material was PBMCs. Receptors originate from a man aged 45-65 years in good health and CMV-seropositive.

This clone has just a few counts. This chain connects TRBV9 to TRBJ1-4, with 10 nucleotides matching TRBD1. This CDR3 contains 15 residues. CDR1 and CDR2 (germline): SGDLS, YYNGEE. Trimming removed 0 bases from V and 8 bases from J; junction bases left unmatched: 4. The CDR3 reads CASSVEGTGEEKLFF. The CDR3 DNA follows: TGTGCCAGCAGCGTAGAAGGGACAGGGGAAGAAAAACTGTTTTTT. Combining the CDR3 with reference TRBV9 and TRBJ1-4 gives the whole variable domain DSGVTQTPKHLITATGQRVTLRCSPRSGDLSVYWYQQSLDQGLQFLIQYYNGEERAKGNILERFSAQQFPDLHSELNLSSLELGDSALYFCASSVEGTGEEKLFFGSGTQLSVL.

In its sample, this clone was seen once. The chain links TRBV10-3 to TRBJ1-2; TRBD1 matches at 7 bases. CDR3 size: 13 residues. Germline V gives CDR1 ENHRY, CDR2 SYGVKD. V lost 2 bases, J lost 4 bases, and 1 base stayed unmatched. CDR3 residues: CAISEGQAYGYTF. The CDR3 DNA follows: TGTGCCATCAGTGAGGGACAGGCCTATGGCTACACCTTC.

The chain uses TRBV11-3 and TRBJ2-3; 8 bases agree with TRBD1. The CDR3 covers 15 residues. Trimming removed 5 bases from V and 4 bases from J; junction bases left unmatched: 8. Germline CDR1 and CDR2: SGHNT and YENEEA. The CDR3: CASSPGGGDADTQYF. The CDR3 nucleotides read TGTGCCAGCAGCCCAGGGGGCGGGGACGCAGATACGCAGTATTTT.

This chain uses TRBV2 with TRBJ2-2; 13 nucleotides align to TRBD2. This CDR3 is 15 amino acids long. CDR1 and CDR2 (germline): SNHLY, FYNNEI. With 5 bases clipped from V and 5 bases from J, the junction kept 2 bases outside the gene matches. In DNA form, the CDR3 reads TGTGCCAGCAGTCGACTAGCGGGGGGAACCGGGGAGCTGTTTTTT. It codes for CASSRLAGGTGELFF.

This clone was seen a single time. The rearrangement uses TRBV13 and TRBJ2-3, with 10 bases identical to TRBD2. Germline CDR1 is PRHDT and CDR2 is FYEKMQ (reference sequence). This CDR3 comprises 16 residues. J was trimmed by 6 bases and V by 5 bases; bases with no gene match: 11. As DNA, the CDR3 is TGTGCCAGCAGCGAGGGGACTAGCGATTATTACGATACGCAGTATTTT. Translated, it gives CASSEGTSDYYDTQYF. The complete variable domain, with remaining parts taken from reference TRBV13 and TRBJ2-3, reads AAGVIQSPRHLIKEKRETATLKCYPIPRHDTVYWYQQGPGQDPQFLISFYEKMQSDKGSIPDRFSAQQFSDYHSELNMSSLELGDSALYFCASSEGTSDYYDTQYFGPGTRLTVL.

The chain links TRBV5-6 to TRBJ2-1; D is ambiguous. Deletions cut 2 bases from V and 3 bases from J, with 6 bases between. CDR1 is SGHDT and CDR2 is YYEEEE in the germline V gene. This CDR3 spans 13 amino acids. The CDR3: CASSFGFYNEQFF. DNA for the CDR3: TGTGCCAGCAGCTTCGGGTTCTACAATGAGCAGTTCTTC. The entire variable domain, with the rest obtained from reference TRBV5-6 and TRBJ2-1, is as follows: DAGVTQSPTHLIKTRGQQVTLRCSPKSGHDTVSWYQQALGQGPQFIFQYYEEEERQRGNFPDRFSGHQFPNYSSELNVNALLLGDSALYLCASSFGFYNEQFFGPGTRLTVL.

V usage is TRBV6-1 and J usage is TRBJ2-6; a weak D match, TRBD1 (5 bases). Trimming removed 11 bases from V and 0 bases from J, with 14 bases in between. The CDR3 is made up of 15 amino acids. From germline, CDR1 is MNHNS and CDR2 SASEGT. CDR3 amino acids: CAGAAASSGANVLTF. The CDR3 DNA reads TGTGCCGGGGCGGCAGCTAGCTCTGGGGCCAACGTCCTGACTTTC.

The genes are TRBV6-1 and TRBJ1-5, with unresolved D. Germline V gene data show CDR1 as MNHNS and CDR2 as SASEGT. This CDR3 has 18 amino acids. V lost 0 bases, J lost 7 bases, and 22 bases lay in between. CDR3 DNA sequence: TGTGCCAGCAGTGAAGCTTATTCGAGGGCTGATCTCGGGCAGCCCCAGCATTTT. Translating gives CASSEAYSRADLGQPQHF.

The DNA for the CDR3 is TGTGCCAGCAGTGAGGGAGGGAATGAGCAGTTCTTC. This sequence encodes CASSEGGNEQFF. The chain links TRBV6-1 to TRBJ2-1, with 7 bases aligning to TRBD2. The CDR3 is made up of 12 amino acids. The germline V gene encodes CDR1 MNHNS and CDR2 SASEGT. Losses at the gene ends were 3 bases for V and 7 bases for J; bases not matched to a gene: 0.

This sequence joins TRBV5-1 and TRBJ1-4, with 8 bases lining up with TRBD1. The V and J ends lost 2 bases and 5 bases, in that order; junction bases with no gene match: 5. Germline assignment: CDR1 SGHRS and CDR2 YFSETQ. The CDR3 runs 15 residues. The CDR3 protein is CASSFPGGMNEKLFF. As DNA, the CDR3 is TGCGCCAGCAGCTTCCCAGGGGGCATGAATGAAAAACTGTTTTTT.

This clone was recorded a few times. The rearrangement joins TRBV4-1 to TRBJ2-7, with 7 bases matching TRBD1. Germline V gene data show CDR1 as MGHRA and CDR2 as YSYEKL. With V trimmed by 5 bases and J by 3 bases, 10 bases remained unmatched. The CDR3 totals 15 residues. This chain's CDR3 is CASSSPRDSIYEQYF. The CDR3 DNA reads TGCGCCAGCAGCTCTCCTCGGGACAGCATCTACGAGCAGTACTTC.

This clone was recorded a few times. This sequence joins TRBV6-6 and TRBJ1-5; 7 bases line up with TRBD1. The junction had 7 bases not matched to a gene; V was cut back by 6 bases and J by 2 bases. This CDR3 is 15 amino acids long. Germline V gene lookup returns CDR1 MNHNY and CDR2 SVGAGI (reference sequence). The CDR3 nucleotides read TGTGCCAGCAGAGTGACAGGGTCGGGCAATCAGCCCCAGCATTTT. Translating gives CASRVTGSGNQPQHF.

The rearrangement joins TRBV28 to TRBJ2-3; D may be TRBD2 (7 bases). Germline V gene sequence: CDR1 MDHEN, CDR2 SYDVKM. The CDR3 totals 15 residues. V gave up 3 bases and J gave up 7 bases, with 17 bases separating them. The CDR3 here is CASSFSGGSMNTQYF. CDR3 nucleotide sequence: TGTGCCAGCAGTTTTTCGGGGGGCTCCATGAATACGCAGTATTTT.